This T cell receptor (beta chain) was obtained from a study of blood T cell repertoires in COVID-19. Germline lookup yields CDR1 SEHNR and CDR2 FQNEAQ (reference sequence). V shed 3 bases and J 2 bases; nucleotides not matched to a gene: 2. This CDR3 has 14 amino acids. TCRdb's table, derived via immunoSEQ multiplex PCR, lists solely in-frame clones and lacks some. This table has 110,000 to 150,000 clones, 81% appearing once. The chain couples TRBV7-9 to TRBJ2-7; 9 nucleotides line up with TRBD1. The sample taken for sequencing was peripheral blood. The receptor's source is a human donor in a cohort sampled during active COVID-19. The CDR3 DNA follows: TGTGCCAGCAGCTTGGGGACAGGGCCCTACGAGCAGTACTTC. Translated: CASSLGTGPYEQYF.